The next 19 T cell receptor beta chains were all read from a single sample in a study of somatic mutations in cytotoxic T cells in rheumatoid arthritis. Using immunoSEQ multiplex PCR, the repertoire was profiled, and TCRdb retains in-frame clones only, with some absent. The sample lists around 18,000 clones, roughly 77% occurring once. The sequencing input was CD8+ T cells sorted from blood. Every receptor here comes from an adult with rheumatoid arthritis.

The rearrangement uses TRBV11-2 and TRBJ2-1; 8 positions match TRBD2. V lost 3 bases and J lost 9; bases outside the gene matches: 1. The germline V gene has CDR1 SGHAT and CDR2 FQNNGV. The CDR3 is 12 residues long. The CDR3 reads CASSFGGVEQFF. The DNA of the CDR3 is TGTGCCAGCAGCTTCGGGGGGGTTGAGCAGTTCTTC.

In DNA form, the CDR3 reads TGTGCCAGCAGCAACGAGTATGAACGCAATCAGCCCCAGCATTTT. Protein sequence: CASSNEYERNQPQHF. The chain recombines TRBV6-1 with TRBJ1-5; D gene uncertain. V lost 6 bases, J lost 2 bases, and 14 bases lay in between. This CDR3 comprises 15 residues. The germline CDR1 and CDR2 sequences are MNHNS and SASEGT.

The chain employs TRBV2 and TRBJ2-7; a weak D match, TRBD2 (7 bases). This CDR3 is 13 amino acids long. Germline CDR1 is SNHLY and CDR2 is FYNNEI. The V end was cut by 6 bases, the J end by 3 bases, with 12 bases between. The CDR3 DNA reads TGTGCCAGCAGAGGGGGGGGAGTCTACGAGCAGTACTTC. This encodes CASRGGGVYEQYF.

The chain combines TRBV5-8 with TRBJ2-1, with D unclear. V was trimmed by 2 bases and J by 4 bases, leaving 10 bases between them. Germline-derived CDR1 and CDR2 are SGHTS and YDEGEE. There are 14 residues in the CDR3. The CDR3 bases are TGTGCCAGCAGCTTCTTTACAGCGTACAATGAGCAGTTCTTC. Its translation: CASSFFTAYNEQFF. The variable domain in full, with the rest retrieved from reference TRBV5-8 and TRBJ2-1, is EAGVTQSPTHLIKTRGQQATLRCSPISGHTSVYWYQQALGLGLQFLLWYDEGEERNRGNFPPRFSGRQFPNYSSELNVNALELEDSALYLCASSFFTAYNEQFFGPGTRLTVL.

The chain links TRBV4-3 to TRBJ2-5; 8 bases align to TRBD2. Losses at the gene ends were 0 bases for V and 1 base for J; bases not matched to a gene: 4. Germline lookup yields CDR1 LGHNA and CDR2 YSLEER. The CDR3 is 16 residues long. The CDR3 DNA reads TGCGCCAGCAGCCAAGAGGTCCTAGCGGGCCAAGAGACCCAGTACTTC. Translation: CASSQEVLAGQETQYF.

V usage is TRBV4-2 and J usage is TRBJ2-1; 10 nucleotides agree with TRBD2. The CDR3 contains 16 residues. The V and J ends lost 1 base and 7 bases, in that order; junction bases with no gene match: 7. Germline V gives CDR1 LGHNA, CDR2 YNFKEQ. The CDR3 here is CASSQAGTSEANEQFF. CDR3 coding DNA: TGTGCCAGCAGCCAAGCCGGGACTAGCGAGGCGAATGAGCAGTTCTTC.

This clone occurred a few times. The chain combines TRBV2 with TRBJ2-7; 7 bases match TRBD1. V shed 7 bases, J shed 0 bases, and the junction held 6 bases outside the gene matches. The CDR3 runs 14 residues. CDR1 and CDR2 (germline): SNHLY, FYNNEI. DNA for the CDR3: TGTGCCAGCATACTACAGGGGAGCTCCTACGAGCAGTACTTC. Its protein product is CASILQGSSYEQYF.

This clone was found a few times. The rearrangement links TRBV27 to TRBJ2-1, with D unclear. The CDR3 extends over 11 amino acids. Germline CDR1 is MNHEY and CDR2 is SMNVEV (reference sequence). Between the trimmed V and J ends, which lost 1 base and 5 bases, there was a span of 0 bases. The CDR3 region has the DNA TGTGCCAGCAGTTTATACAATGAGCAGTTCTTC. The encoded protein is CASSLYNEQFF.

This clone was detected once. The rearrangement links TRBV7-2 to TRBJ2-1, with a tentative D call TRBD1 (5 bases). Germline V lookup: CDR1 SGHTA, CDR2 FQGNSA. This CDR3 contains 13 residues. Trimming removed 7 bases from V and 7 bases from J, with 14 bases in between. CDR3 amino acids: CASTFSSGNEQFF. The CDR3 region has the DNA TGTGCCAGCACCTTTAGCTCAGGGAATGAGCAGTTCTTC.

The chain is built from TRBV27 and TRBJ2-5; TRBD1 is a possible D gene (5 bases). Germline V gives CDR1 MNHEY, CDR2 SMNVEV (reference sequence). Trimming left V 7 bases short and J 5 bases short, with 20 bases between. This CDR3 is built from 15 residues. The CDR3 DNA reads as TGTGCCAGCACCACAGCCGTAGGGGCGCGGGAGACCCAGTACTTC. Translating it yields CASTTAVGARETQYF.

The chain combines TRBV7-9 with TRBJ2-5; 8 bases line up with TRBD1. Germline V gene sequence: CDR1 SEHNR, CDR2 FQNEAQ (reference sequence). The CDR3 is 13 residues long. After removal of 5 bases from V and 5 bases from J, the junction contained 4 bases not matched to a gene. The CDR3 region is CASSPRGPETQYF. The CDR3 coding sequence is TGTGCCAGCAGCCCCAGGGGGCCGGAGACCCAGTACTTC.

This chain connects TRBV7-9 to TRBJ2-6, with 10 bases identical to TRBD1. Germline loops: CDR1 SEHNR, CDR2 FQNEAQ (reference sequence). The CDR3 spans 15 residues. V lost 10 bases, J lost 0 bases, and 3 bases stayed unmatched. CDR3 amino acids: CATGQGPSGANVLTF. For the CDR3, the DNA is TGTGCCACGGGACAGGGGCCCTCTGGGGCCAACGTCCTGACTTTC.

In DNA form, the CDR3 reads TGTGCCAGCAGCTTCGGCCTAGCGGTCGCCAATGAGCAGTTCTTC. This translates into CASSFGLAVANEQFF. The chain has TRBV5-4 and TRBJ2-1, with 7 bases that match TRBD2. The V gene end was trimmed by 2 bases and the J gene end by 6 bases; junction bases not matched to a gene: 8. CDR3 length: 15 amino acids. Germline lookup yields CDR1 SGHNT and CDR2 YYREEE (reference sequence). The full variable domain, rest sourced from reference TRBV5-4 and TRBJ2-1, is ETGVTQSPTHLIKTRGQQVTLRCSSQSGHNTVSWYQQALGQGPQFIFQYYREEENGRGNFPPRFSGLQFPNYSSELNVNALELDDSALYLCASSFGLAVANEQFFGPGTRLTVL.

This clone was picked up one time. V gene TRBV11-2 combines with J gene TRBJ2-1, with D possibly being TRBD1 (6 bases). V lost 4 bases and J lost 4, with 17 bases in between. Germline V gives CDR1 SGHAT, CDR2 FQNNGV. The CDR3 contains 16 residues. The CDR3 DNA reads TGTGCCAGCAGCTCGTACCGGGACATCAAGTACAATGAGCAGTTCTTC. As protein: CASSSYRDIKYNEQFF.

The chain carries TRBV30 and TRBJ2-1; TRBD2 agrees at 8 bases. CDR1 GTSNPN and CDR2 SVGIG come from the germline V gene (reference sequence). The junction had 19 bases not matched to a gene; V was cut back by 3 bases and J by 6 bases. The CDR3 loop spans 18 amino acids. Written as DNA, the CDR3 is TGTGCCTGGAGCGTTCTCGGGTTGGCGGGAGGTGGTTCCAATGAGCAGTTCTTC. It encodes CAWSVLGLAGGGSNEQFF.

This CDR3 reads CAWRLTDYEQYF. CDR3 in DNA: TGTGCCTGGAGGCTCACCGACTACGAGCAGTACTTC. V usage is TRBV30 and J usage is TRBJ2-7; D call uncertain. V dropped 3 bases and J dropped 3 bases, with 9 bases sitting between them. CDR3 length equals 12 residues. CDR1 and CDR2 (germline): GTSNPN, SVGIG (reference sequence).

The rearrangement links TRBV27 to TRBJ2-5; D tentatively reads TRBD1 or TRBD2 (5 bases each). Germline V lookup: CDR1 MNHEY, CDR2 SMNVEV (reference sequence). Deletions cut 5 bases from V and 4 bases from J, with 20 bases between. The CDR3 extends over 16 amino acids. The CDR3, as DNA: TGTGCCAGCAGTCCCATACCCACAGCGAGGGGAGAGACCCAGTACTTC. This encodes CASSPIPTARGETQYF.

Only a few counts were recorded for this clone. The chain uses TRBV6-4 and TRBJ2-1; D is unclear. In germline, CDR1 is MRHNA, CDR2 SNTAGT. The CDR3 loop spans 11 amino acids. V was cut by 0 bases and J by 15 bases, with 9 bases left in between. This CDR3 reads CASSDSQVRFF. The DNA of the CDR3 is TGTGCCAGCAGTGACTCACAAGTACGGTTCTTC.

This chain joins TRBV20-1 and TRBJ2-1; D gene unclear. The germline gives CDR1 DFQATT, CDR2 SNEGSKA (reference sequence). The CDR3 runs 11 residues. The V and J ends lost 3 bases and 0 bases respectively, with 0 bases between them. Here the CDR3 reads CSASSYNEQFF. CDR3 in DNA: TGCAGTGCTAGCTCCTACAATGAGCAGTTCTTC.